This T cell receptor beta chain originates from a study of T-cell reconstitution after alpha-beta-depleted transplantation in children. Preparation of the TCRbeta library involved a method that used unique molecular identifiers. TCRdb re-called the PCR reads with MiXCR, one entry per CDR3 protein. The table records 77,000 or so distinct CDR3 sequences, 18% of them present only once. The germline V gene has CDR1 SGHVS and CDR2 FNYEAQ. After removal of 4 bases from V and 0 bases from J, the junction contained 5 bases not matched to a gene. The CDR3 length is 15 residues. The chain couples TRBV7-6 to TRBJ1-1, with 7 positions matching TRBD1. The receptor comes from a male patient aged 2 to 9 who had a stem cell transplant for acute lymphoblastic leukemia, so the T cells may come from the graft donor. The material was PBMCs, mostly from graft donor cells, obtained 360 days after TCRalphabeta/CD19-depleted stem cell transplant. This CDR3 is CASSSTTGMNTEAFF. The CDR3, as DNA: TGTGCCAGCAGCTCCACGACAGGGATGAACACTGAAGCTTTCTTT.